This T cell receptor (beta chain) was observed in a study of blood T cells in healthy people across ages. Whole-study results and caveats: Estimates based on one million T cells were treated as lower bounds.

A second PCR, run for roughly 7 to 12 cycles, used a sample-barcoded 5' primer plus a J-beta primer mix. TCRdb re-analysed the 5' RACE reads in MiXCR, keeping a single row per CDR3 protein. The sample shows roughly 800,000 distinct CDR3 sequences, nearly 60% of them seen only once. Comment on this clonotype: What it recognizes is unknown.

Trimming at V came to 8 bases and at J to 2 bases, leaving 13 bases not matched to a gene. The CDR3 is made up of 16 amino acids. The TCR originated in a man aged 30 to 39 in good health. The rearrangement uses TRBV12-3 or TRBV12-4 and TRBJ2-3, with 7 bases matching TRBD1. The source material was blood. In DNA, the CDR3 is TGTGCCAGCTGTCACGGGACAGCCTTATACACAGATACGCAGTATTTT. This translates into CASCHGTALYTDTQYF.